This note documents a single TCR beta chain sequence. Its matching antigen is unknown. Germline V gene sequence: CDR1 MDHEN, CDR2 SYDVKM. Trimming stripped 2 bases from V and 5 bases from J, with 9 bases between. CDR3 length: 13 residues. Depth targeted 1 in 200,000 to 1 in 1 million T cells, averaging around 10x coverage per clonotype. TCRdb keeps only in-frame clones here, not all; method: immunoSEQ multiplex PCR. This table has around 250,000 clones, around three quarters appearing once. This sample is part of a study of cytotoxic CD8 clonotypes in ibrutinib-treated CLL. Study findings and constraints: A rise in clonality was seen at ibrutinib response, and a fall back toward baseline was seen at progression. The clonality rise at ibrutinib response reflected private clonotype expansion.

Here the sequenced sample was PBMCs, taken after 24 months of ibrutinib treatment. The chain joins TRBV28 to TRBJ2-5; D uncertain. The TCR originated in a human donor with chronic lymphocytic leukemia. CDR3 in amino acids: CASSLLQVETQYF. The CDR3 bases are TGTGCCAGCAGTTTACTACAAGTTGAGACCCAGTACTTC.